This T cell receptor (beta chain) is from a study of T cell repertoires in cytomegalovirus infection. Study background: CMV epitopes used comprised recently identified HLA-C-restricted ones and well-studied HLA-B-restricted ones. Overall study results and limits: Carriers of CMV and the relevant HLA type were discriminated by public TCR beta frequency.

As concerns this clonotype: Antigen specificity is unknown.

TCRdb re-derived calls from the reads in MiXCR, one entry per CDR3 protein. The table records some 940,000 distinct CDR3 sequences, around 30% of them present only once. Trimming took off 6 bases at V and 1 base at J, with 10 bases between the two ends. The CDR3 extends over 14 amino acids. Germline CDR1 is MNHNS and CDR2 is SASEGT. This sequence originates from a human donor in good health (CMV status not recorded). Some clones in this sample may be carry-over from other donors' samples. This rearrangement joins TRBV6-1 to TRBJ1-5; D is uncertain. The sequences come from cultured CD8+ T cells from PBMCs, collected from culture after CMV antigen stimulation. As DNA, the CDR3 is TGTGCCAGCAGGAGACGGCAGAGCAATCAGCCCCAGCATTTT. Its protein is CASRRRQSNQPQHF.